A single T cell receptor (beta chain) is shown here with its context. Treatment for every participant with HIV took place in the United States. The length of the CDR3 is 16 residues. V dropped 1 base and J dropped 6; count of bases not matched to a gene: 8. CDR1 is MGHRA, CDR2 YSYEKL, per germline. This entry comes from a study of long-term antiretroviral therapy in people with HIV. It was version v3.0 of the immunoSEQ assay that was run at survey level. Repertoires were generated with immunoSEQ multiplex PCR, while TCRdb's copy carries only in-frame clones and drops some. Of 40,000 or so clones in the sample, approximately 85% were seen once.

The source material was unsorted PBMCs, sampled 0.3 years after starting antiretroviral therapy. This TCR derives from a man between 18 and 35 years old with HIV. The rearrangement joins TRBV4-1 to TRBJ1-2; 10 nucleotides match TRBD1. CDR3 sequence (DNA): TGCGCCAGCAGCCAAGGGCCCGGGACAGGGGCTAATGGCTACACCTTC. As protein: CASSQGPGTGANGYTF.